The rows below give T cell receptor beta chains drawn from one sample of a study of T cell responses to AZD1222 COVID-19 vaccine. Clones were read by immunoSEQ multiplex PCR, and TCRdb kept only the in-frame ones, dropping some. This repertoire shows fewer than 110,000 clones, roughly 91% found once; its top ten account for 45%. Sequences were derived from peripheral blood, sampled on day 0 of AZD1222 vaccination. The receptor set was obtained from an adult in good health. Both conserved end residues are part of each CDR3. The D gene is left open where the match is weak. The size entry is marked missing in some rows and otherwise reads once, few, many or a size class.

j_call: TRBJ2-5
d_call: -
v_call: TRBV10-3
clone_size: -
cdr3_nt: TGTGCCATCAGTGAGTCGGATACCCAAGAGACCCAGTACTTC
cdr3_aa: CAISESDTQETQYF

j_call: TRBJ1-2
d_call: TRBD1
v_call: TRBV28
clone_size: -
cdr3_nt: TGTGCCAGCAACGGAGAGGGCAGGGGGCTGGGTAATGGCTACACCTTC
cdr3_aa: CASNGEGRGLGNGYTF

j_call: TRBJ2-1
d_call: TRBD2
v_call: TRBV2
clone_size: -
cdr3_nt: TGTGCCAGCCGAAGCGGGACCTCCTACAATGAGCAGTTCTTC
cdr3_aa: CASRSGTSYNEQFF

j_call: TRBJ2-5
d_call: -
v_call: TRBV15
clone_size: -
cdr3_nt: TGTGCCACCAGCACCCGGGACATCCAAGAGACCCAGTACTTC
cdr3_aa: CATSTRDIQETQYF

j_call: TRBJ2-5
d_call: -
v_call: TRBV18
clone_size: -
cdr3_nt: TGTGCCAGCTCACCACCGAGAGCACAGGGAGGAGAGACCCAGTACTTC
cdr3_aa: CASSPPRAQGGETQYF

j_call: TRBJ2-2
d_call: -
v_call: TRBV18
clone_size: -
cdr3_nt: TGTGCCAGCTCACTTGACTTCACCGGGGAGCTGTTTTTT
cdr3_aa: CASSLDFTGELFF

j_call: TRBJ1-1
d_call: -
v_call: TRBV18
clone_size: once
cdr3_nt: TGTGCCAGCTCACCGGACTCATCTGGGACTGAAGCTTTCTTT
cdr3_aa: CASSPDSSGTEAFF

j_call: TRBJ1-2
d_call: -
v_call: TRBV28
clone_size: -
cdr3_nt: TGTGCCAGCAGCTGGGGGTATGGCTACACCTTC
cdr3_aa: CASSWGYGYTF

j_call: TRBJ1-2
d_call: -
v_call: TRBV30
clone_size: -
cdr3_nt: TGTGCCTGGAGTGGACGCGGGCCCTCTGGAGGCTACACCTTC
cdr3_aa: CAWSGRGPSGGYTF

j_call: TRBJ2-7
d_call: -
v_call: TRBV7-2
clone_size: -
cdr3_nt: TGTGCCAGCAGAGTTGGGCCGGACACATACGAGCAGTACTTC
cdr3_aa: CASRVGPDTYEQYF

j_call: TRBJ1-4
d_call: TRBD1
v_call: TRBV7-9
clone_size: -
cdr3_nt: TGTGCCAGCAGCGTCGGACAGGGAAATGAAAAACTGTTTTTT
cdr3_aa: CASSVGQGNEKLFF

j_call: TRBJ2-6
d_call: -
v_call: TRBV7-8
clone_size: -
cdr3_nt: TGTGCCAGCAGCTTTTCCGGGCCTGGGGCCAACGTCCTGACTTTC
cdr3_aa: CASSFSGPGANVLTF

j_call: TRBJ2-5
d_call: -
v_call: TRBV20-1
clone_size: -
cdr3_nt: TGCAGTGCTAGACGGGAGACCCAGTACTTC
cdr3_aa: CSARRETQYF

j_call: TRBJ1-6
d_call: -
v_call: TRBV6-5
clone_size: -
cdr3_nt: TGTGCCAGCAGAGTTACAGGGATGGACAATTCACCCCTCCACTTT
cdr3_aa: CASRVTGMDNSPLHF

j_call: TRBJ2-7
d_call: -
v_call: TRBV28
clone_size: -
cdr3_nt: TGTGCCAGCAGTTTACACGGCAGCTCCTACGAGCAGTACTTC
cdr3_aa: CASSLHGSSYEQYF

j_call: TRBJ1-1
d_call: TRBD1
v_call: TRBV3-1/TRBV3-2
clone_size: -
cdr3_nt: TGTGCCAGCAGCCAGTCGGGACAGGGTTACGCTGAAGCTTTCTTT
cdr3_aa: CASSQSGQGYAEAFF

j_call: TRBJ1-6
d_call: TRBD1
v_call: TRBV2
clone_size: -
cdr3_nt: TGTGCCAGCAGCCCACAGGGGAGAAATTCACCCCTCCACTTT
cdr3_aa: CASSPQGRNSPLHF

j_call: TRBJ1-4
d_call: TRBD1
v_call: TRBV19
clone_size: -
cdr3_nt: TGTGCCAGTAGATTGGCGACAGGGGCCACTAATGAAAAACTGTTTTTT
cdr3_aa: CASRLATGATNEKLFF

j_call: TRBJ2-7
d_call: TRBD2
v_call: TRBV6-2/TRBV6-3
clone_size: -
cdr3_nt: TGTGCCAGCAGTCGGACTAGCGGGGGTGTCTACGAGCAGTACTTC
cdr3_aa: CASSRTSGGVYEQYF

j_call: TRBJ2-3
d_call: -
v_call: TRBV28
clone_size: -
cdr3_nt: TGTGCCAGCAGTTCATACCCCCGAGGGGGGCCGAGAGATACGCAGTATTTT
cdr3_aa: CASSSYPRGGPRDTQYF

j_call: TRBJ2-7
d_call: -
v_call: TRBV14
clone_size: -
cdr3_nt: TGTGCCAGCAGCCGAAATAGCGGTTACTACGAGCAGTACTTC
cdr3_aa: CASSRNSGYYEQYF

j_call: TRBJ1-1
d_call: -
v_call: TRBV7-9
clone_size: -
cdr3_nt: TGTGCCAGCAGACTTAAGAACACTGAAGCTTTCTTT
cdr3_aa: CASRLKNTEAFF

j_call: TRBJ1-1
d_call: -
v_call: TRBV12-3/TRBV12-4
clone_size: -
cdr3_nt: TGTGCCAGCAGTTTCTCAGCGAACACTGAAGCTTTCTTT
cdr3_aa: CASSFSANTEAFF